This TCR beta chain was obtained from a study of cytomegalovirus exposure and HLA in healthy donors. Study-level results: The sole available immune exposure information was CMV serostatus. In a later analysis, productive TCRs from donors in an Asian-associated ancestry cluster reportedly carried fewer N-insertions than the cohort mean.

CDR1 and CDR2 (germline): SEHNR, FQNEAQ (reference sequence). The length of the CDR3 is 15 residues. With respect to this clone: Its cognate antigen is unknown. The junction does not match germline at one end; this may be a read error.

Amplification used 60 Vbeta primers and 13 Jbeta primers. Sequencing used immunoSEQ multiplex PCR; TCRdb keeps in-frame clones, though not all of them. Of roughly 130,000 clones in the sample, 74% were seen once. This clonotype originated in a woman aged 45-59 years in good health and CMV-seropositive. This chain links TRBV7-9 with TRBJ2-2; possible D gene TRBD2, 6 bases. Sequencing was performed on PBMCs. The CDR3 loop is CSSSGGAGGTGELFF. The CDR3 DNA is TGTTCCAGCAGCGGAGGGGCCGGGGGAACCGGGGAGCTGTTTTTT.